The rows below give T cell receptor beta chains drawn from one sample of a study of OX40 agonist ivuxolimab in advanced cancers. Some clones are missing from TCRdb's copy, which holds only in-frame ones; the method was immunoSEQ multiplex PCR. This sample has 50,000 to 60,000 clones; around 89% occur once, and the top ten carry about 5%. The source was CD4+ or CD8+ T cells sorted from blood, collected in a trial of the OX40 agonist ivuxolimab. All receptors derive from an adult with an advanced solid tumor such as melanoma, head and neck, liver or kidney cancer. CDR3s include the opening cysteine and the closing phenylalanine or tryptophan. Each record gives: D gene, V gene, J gene, clone size, CDR3 DNA, CDR3 protein. A D gene is named only where the DNA matches it firmly. Clone size is not always given. Where it is, it says once, few, many or a class for expanded clones.

d_gene: -
v_gene: TRBV27
j_gene: TRBJ2-3
abundance: -
CDR3nt: TGTGCCAGCAGTTTACGGGACTCAGACACAGATACGCAGTATTTT
CDR3aa: CASSLRDSDTDTQYF

d_gene: -
v_gene: TRBV7-9
j_gene: TRBJ2-1
abundance: -
CDR3nt: TGTGCCAGCAGCCCAACCGACACCTACAATGAGCAGTTCTTC
CDR3aa: CASSPTDTYNEQFF

d_gene: -
v_gene: TRBV5-1
j_gene: TRBJ2-5
abundance: -
CDR3nt: TGCGCCAGCAGCCGTAGGGACTTGCAAGAGACCCAGTACTTC
CDR3aa: CASSRRDLQETQYF

d_gene: -
v_gene: TRBV30
j_gene: TRBJ2-7
abundance: -
CDR3nt: TGTGCCTGGAGTGTACGGGACCGCGAGCAGTACTTC
CDR3aa: CAWSVRDREQYF

d_gene: -
v_gene: TRBV4-1
j_gene: TRBJ1-4
abundance: -
CDR3nt: TGCGCCAGCAGCCAAGAAGGGGACCTGGGTAACGAAAAACTGTTTTTT
CDR3aa: CASSQEGDLGNEKLFF

d_gene: TRBD2
v_gene: TRBV7-3
j_gene: TRBJ2-2
abundance: -
CDR3nt: TGTGCCAGCAGCTCCACTCTAGCGGGAGGGGGCGGGGAGCTGTTTTTT
CDR3aa: CASSSTLAGGGGELFF

d_gene: TRBD2
v_gene: TRBV4-3
j_gene: TRBJ2-2
abundance: -
CDR3nt: TGCGCCAGCAGCCAAGATCATGGGAGAGCGGGAGGCTCCACCGGGGAGCTGTTTTTT
CDR3aa: CASSQDHGRAGGSTGELFF

d_gene: -
v_gene: TRBV7-8
j_gene: TRBJ2-1
abundance: -
CDR3nt: TGTGCCAGCAGCAATGGTTATTCGGGACCCCGAGGTAATGAGCAGTTCTTC
CDR3aa: CASSNGYSGPRGNEQFF

d_gene: TRBD1
v_gene: TRBV5-1
j_gene: TRBJ2-4
abundance: -
CDR3nt: TGCGCCAGCAGCCGACCTGGGACAGGTCAAAACATTCAGTACTTC
CDR3aa: CASSRPGTGQNIQYF

d_gene: -
v_gene: TRBV9
j_gene: TRBJ2-1
abundance: -
CDR3nt: TGTGCCAGCAGCGTAGTCGGGGATTACAATGAGCAGTTCTTC
CDR3aa: CASSVVGDYNEQFF

d_gene: -
v_gene: TRBV28
j_gene: TRBJ2-3
abundance: -
CDR3nt: TGTGCCAGCAGACTGACTAGCACAGATACGCAGTATTTT
CDR3aa: CASRLTSTDTQYF

d_gene: TRBD2
v_gene: TRBV19
j_gene: TRBJ2-3
abundance: -
CDR3nt: TGTGCCAGTAGTACCCGGACTAGCGGGAGAGTGACAGATACGCAGTATTTT
CDR3aa: CASSTRTSGRVTDTQYF

d_gene: -
v_gene: TRBV27
j_gene: TRBJ2-3
abundance: -
CDR3nt: TGTGCCAGCAGTTTATCCTCAAGCACAGATACGCAGTATTTT
CDR3aa: CASSLSSSTDTQYF

d_gene: -
v_gene: TRBV25-1
j_gene: TRBJ2-1
abundance: -
CDR3nt: TGTGCCAGCAGTGCACGAAACTACAATGAGCAGTTCTTC
CDR3aa: CASSARNYNEQFF

d_gene: -
v_gene: TRBV6-6
j_gene: TRBJ2-3
abundance: -
CDR3nt: TGTGCCAGTATGAGGTCTCTAAGCGCAGATACGCAGTATTTT
CDR3aa: CASMRSLSADTQYF

d_gene: TRBD1
v_gene: TRBV5-4
j_gene: TRBJ2-7
abundance: -
CDR3nt: TGTGCCAGCAATTCGGACAGGGCATATGAGCAGTACTTC
CDR3aa: CASNSDRAYEQYF

d_gene: TRBD1
v_gene: TRBV29-1
j_gene: TRBJ2-3
abundance: -
CDR3nt: TGCAGCGGGGGACAGGGGTGGGAAGATACGCAGTATTTT
CDR3aa: CSGGQGWEDTQYF

d_gene: TRBD1
v_gene: TRBV5-4
j_gene: TRBJ2-3
abundance: -
CDR3nt: TGTGCCACTCAACAGGGGGTTAGCACAGATACGCAGTATTTT
CDR3aa: CATQQGVSTDTQYF

d_gene: -
v_gene: TRBV2
j_gene: TRBJ2-7
abundance: -
CDR3nt: TGTGCCTCCAGGGGACCGTCGGCCTCCGAGCAGTACTTC
CDR3aa: CASRGPSASEQYF

d_gene: -
v_gene: TRBV29-1
j_gene: TRBJ2-1
abundance: -
CDR3nt: TGCAGCGGCAGGGCCTACAATGAGCAGTTCTTC
CDR3aa: CSGRAYNEQFF

d_gene: -
v_gene: TRBV7-2
j_gene: TRBJ2-2
abundance: -
CDR3nt: TGTGCCAGCAGCTTAGGGCAGGCTACCGGGGAGCTGTTTTTT
CDR3aa: CASSLGQATGELFF

d_gene: TRBD2
v_gene: TRBV7-2
j_gene: TRBJ2-5
abundance: -
CDR3nt: TGTGCCAGCAGCTTATGGGGACTAGCGGGAGGACCCCAAGAGACCCAGTACTTC
CDR3aa: CASSLWGLAGGPQETQYF

d_gene: -
v_gene: TRBV2
j_gene: TRBJ2-1
abundance: -
CDR3nt: TGTGCCAGCAGTGGGGTTGGGGGCGGGAGAGGGAAGAATGAGCAGTTCTTC
CDR3aa: CASSGVGGGRGKNEQFF

d_gene: -
v_gene: TRBV7-2
j_gene: TRBJ1-2
abundance: once
CDR3nt: TGTGCCAGCAGCCAGAACTATGGCTACACCTTC
CDR3aa: CASSQNYGYTF

d_gene: TRBD1
v_gene: TRBV30
j_gene: TRBJ2-7
abundance: -
CDR3nt: TGTGCCTGGAGTGTCCCCGGACAGGGCCGGTACGAGCAGTACTTC
CDR3aa: CAWSVPGQGRYEQYF

d_gene: -
v_gene: TRBV23-1
j_gene: TRBJ2-3
abundance: once
CDR3nt: TGCGCCAGCAGTCAATCGATCTACACAGATACGCAGTATTTT
CDR3aa: CASSQSIYTDTQYF

d_gene: -
v_gene: TRBV5-5
j_gene: TRBJ2-7
abundance: -
CDR3nt: TGTGCCAGCAGCTTGACTGCCAGCTCCTACGAGCAGTACTTC
CDR3aa: CASSLTASSYEQYF

d_gene: -
v_gene: TRBV19
j_gene: TRBJ2-1
abundance: -
CDR3nt: TGTGCCAGTAGTGACCAATGGAGTTGGAATGAGCAGTTCTTC
CDR3aa: CASSDQWSWNEQFF

d_gene: TRBD1
v_gene: TRBV7-9
j_gene: TRBJ2-3
abundance: -
CDR3nt: TGTGCCAGCAGCGTCCGGGACAGGGATGATACGCAGTATTTT
CDR3aa: CASSVRDRDDTQYF

d_gene: TRBD2
v_gene: TRBV10-3
j_gene: TRBJ2-7
abundance: few
CDR3nt: TGTGCCATCAGTGGCCGGACTAGTGCCTTAGAGCAGTACTTC
CDR3aa: CAISGRTSALEQYF

d_gene: -
v_gene: TRBV19
j_gene: TRBJ2-1
abundance: -
CDR3nt: TGTGCCAGTACCCCCTGGGCCGGGAACAATGAGCAGTTCTTC
CDR3aa: CASTPWAGNNEQFF

d_gene: TRBD2
v_gene: TRBV7-9
j_gene: TRBJ2-1
abundance: -
CDR3nt: TGTGCCAGCAGCCCCAGAGGGTCTAGCGGGGATATCTCCTACAATGAGCAGTTCTTC
CDR3aa: CASSPRGSSGDISYNEQFF

d_gene: -
v_gene: TRBV5-1
j_gene: TRBJ2-1
abundance: -
CDR3nt: TGCGCCAGCAGCTTGGGCGGGACCCTTACAAATGAGCAGTTCTTC
CDR3aa: CASSLGGTLTNEQFF

d_gene: -
v_gene: TRBV28
j_gene: TRBJ2-2
abundance: once
CDR3nt: TGTGCCAGCAGTTTTTCGGCGGGAAGGACCGGGGAGCTGTTTTTT
CDR3aa: CASSFSAGRTGELFF

d_gene: TRBD1
v_gene: TRBV28
j_gene: TRBJ2-3
abundance: few
CDR3nt: TGTGCCAGCAGTGCCCTTAAAGGGTCCACAGGGGGAAAGGGGACAGATACGCAGTATTTT
CDR3aa: CASSALKGSTGGKGTDTQYF

d_gene: -
v_gene: TRBV6-5
j_gene: TRBJ1-1
abundance: -
CDR3nt: TGTGCCAGCAGGCAGGGTAGCTTGGACACTGAAGCTTTCTTT
CDR3aa: CASRQGSLDTEAFF

d_gene: TRBD1
v_gene: TRBV18
j_gene: TRBJ2-7
abundance: -
CDR3nt: TGTGCCAGCTCTCCGGACAGGAATCCCTACGAGCAGTACTTC
CDR3aa: CASSPDRNPYEQYF

d_gene: -
v_gene: TRBV9
j_gene: TRBJ1-3
abundance: -
CDR3nt: TGTGCCAGCAGCGTGGGGATAGGGCGGACAAACACCATATATTTT
CDR3aa: CASSVGIGRTNTIYF

d_gene: -
v_gene: TRBV7-8
j_gene: TRBJ1-5
abundance: few
CDR3nt: TGTGCCAGCAGCTTAGCGATGGCAGGCAATCAGCCCCAGCATTTT
CDR3aa: CASSLAMAGNQPQHF

d_gene: TRBD2
v_gene: TRBV28
j_gene: TRBJ2-1
abundance: -
CDR3nt: TGTGCCAGCAGTCCGACCGGGACTAGCGTTGAGCAGTTCTTC
CDR3aa: CASSPTGTSVEQFF

d_gene: -
v_gene: TRBV4-1
j_gene: TRBJ2-1
abundance: -
CDR3nt: TGCGCCAGCAGCCAAGCCATTAGCGGATACAATGAGCAGTTCTTC
CDR3aa: CASSQAISGYNEQFF

d_gene: -
v_gene: TRBV5-4
j_gene: TRBJ1-5
abundance: -
CDR3nt: TGTGCCAGCAGCGATCGGGGTGAAGTGAATCAGCCCCAGCATTTT
CDR3aa: CASSDRGEVNQPQHF

d_gene: -
v_gene: TRBV7-6
j_gene: TRBJ2-7
abundance: -
CDR3nt: TGTGCCAGCAGCCAGACGGACGGGATCTTAGAGCAGTACTTC
CDR3aa: CASSQTDGILEQYF

d_gene: -
v_gene: TRBV18
j_gene: TRBJ2-3
abundance: -
CDR3nt: TGTGCCAGCTCACCATACTTCCAGTCGGGGGACACAGATACGCAGTATTTT
CDR3aa: CASSPYFQSGDTDTQYF

d_gene: -
v_gene: TRBV20-1
j_gene: TRBJ2-3
abundance: -
CDR3nt: TGCAGTGCTAGACACGCAGATACGCAGTATTTT
CDR3aa: CSARHADTQYF

d_gene: TRBD2
v_gene: TRBV20-1
j_gene: TRBJ2-7
abundance: -
CDR3nt: TGCAGTGCACTAGCGGTAGTTGGGCAGTACTTC
CDR3aa: CSALAVVGQYF

d_gene: -
v_gene: TRBV7-6
j_gene: TRBJ2-1
abundance: few
CDR3nt: TGTGCCAGCAGCTTACCCGGGGGACAGAACAATGAGCAGTTCTTC
CDR3aa: CASSLPGGQNNEQFF

d_gene: TRBD1
v_gene: TRBV5-1
j_gene: TRBJ2-2
abundance: few
CDR3nt: TGCGCCAGCAGCGACAACAGGGGGCACGTCGGGGAGCTGTTTTTT
CDR3aa: CASSDNRGHVGELFF

d_gene: TRBD1
v_gene: TRBV2
j_gene: TRBJ2-7
abundance: -
CDR3nt: TGTGCCAGCAGCAGAGACAGGGGGACTGACTACGAGCAGTACTTC
CDR3aa: CASSRDRGTDYEQYF

d_gene: -
v_gene: TRBV7-8
j_gene: TRBJ1-3
abundance: -
CDR3nt: TGTGCCAGCAGCTCCGGGACTGGAAACACCATATATTTT
CDR3aa: CASSSGTGNTIYF

d_gene: TRBD1
v_gene: TRBV15
j_gene: TRBJ2-7
abundance: few
CDR3nt: TGTGCCACCAGCAGAGACAGGGGGTCGAACGAGCAGTACTTC
CDR3aa: CATSRDRGSNEQYF

d_gene: -
v_gene: TRBV18
j_gene: TRBJ1-5
abundance: -
CDR3nt: TGTGCCAGCTCTGCAGGCGCCCATCAGCCCCAGCATTTT
CDR3aa: CASSAGAHQPQHF

d_gene: -
v_gene: TRBV27
j_gene: TRBJ1-1
abundance: -
CDR3nt: TGTGCCAGCAGACCCGACAGTCAGAACACTGAAGCTTTCTTT
CDR3aa: CASRPDSQNTEAFF